Below, 21 T cell receptor beta chains from the same sample are listed, as sequenced in a study of T-cell reconstitution after alpha-beta-depleted transplantation in children. Unique molecular identifiers were used in preparing the TCRbeta library. TCRdb reanalysed the PCR reads using MiXCR and keeps one entry per CDR3 protein. The sample lists about a million distinct CDR3 sequences, about 29% occurring once. Source: PBMCs, mostly from graft donor cells, taken 360 days after TCRalphabeta/CD19-depleted stem cell transplant. The origin of the receptors is a boy in the first two years of life who had a stem cell transplant for SCID, so the T cells may come from the graft donor.

The chain is built from TRBV12-3 or TRBV12-4 and TRBJ2-5; possibly TRBD1 for D (6 bases). CDR3 length: 14 amino acids. V was trimmed by 7 bases and J by 3 bases, leaving 15 bases between them. CDR3 residues: CASKLGQLKETQYF. The CDR3 bases are TGTGCCAGCAAATTAGGACAGCTAAAAGAGACCCAGTACTTC.

J is TRBJ2-5 and V is TRBV14; D gene uncertain. From germline, CDR1 is SGHDN and CDR2 FVKESK. V was shortened by 0 bases and J by 2 bases, with 31 bases between the two germline ends. This CDR3 has 22 residues. CDR3 residues: CASSQDTFLGMPLSWKQETQYF. The CDR3 DNA is TGTGCCAGCAGCCAAGACACCTTTTTAGGGATGCCCCTGTCTTGGAAACAAGAGACCCAGTACTTC.

This clonotype was observed a few times. The chain couples TRBV20-1 to TRBJ2-3, with TRBD2 matching 7 bases. Looked up from germline, CDR1 is DFQATT and CDR2 is SNEGSKA (reference sequence). V shed 6 bases and J 8 bases; nucleotides not matched to a gene: 20. CDR3 length equals 16 residues. Here the CDR3 reads CSARTVGGGPDGTQYF. The CDR3 DNA follows: TGCAGTGCCAGAACTGTGGGCGGGGGTCCGGATGGTACGCAGTATTTT.

CDR3 bases: TGCAGTGCTACTATAATGAACACTGAAGCTTTCTTT. Encoded protein: CSATIMNTEAFF. The rearrangement uses TRBV20-1 and TRBJ1-1; D remains ambiguous. The V end lost 4 bases, the J end lost 0 bases, and 6 bases lay between the germline ends. This CDR3 is built from 12 residues. Germline values: CDR1 DFQATT, CDR2 SNEGSKA (reference sequence).

The chain has TRBV4-2 and TRBJ2-5; perhaps D is TRBD1 or TRBD2 (6 bases each). Germline CDR1 is LGHNA and CDR2 is YNFKEQ. The length of the CDR3 is 16 residues. Trimming left V 7 bases short and J 5 bases short, with 23 bases between. The CDR3 is CASKKDRGGSRETQYF. The CDR3 DNA sequence: TGTGCCAGCAAAAAAGATAGAGGGGGGAGCAGGGAGACCCAGTACTTC.

This clonotype occurred once. This chain links TRBV7-9 with TRBJ1-1; perhaps TRBD1 as D (5 bases). Germline lookup yields CDR1 SEHNR and CDR2 FQNEAQ (reference sequence). This CDR3 has 11 amino acids. V lost 5 bases and J 10 bases, leaving 11 bases between the germline ends. Here the CDR3 DNA reads TGTGCCAGCAGCCCAGGGACTACAGCTTTCTTT. Translating gives CASSPGTTAFF.

The V call is TRBV20-1, the J call TRBJ2-3; a possible D gene is TRBD2 (5 bases). Trimming pared 0 bases from V and 2 bases from J, leaving 15 bases between. The germline V gene encodes CDR1 DFQATT and CDR2 SNEGSKA (reference sequence). The CDR3 is made up of 16 amino acids. CDR3 sequence reads: CSARDRASRDTDTQYF. For the CDR3, the DNA is TGCAGTGCTAGAGATCGGGCTAGCAGAGACACAGATACGCAGTATTTT.

This clonotype was picked up many times. DNA of the CDR3: TGTGCCAGCAGTTCGGACAGGTTCTCCTACGAGCAGTACTTC. Translating it yields CASSSDRFSYEQYF. The chain carries TRBV7-9 and TRBJ2-7; TRBD1 matches 7 bases. This CDR3 spans 14 amino acids. Looked up from germline, CDR1 is SEHNR and CDR2 is FQNEAQ (reference sequence). Unmatched junction bases numbered 5, after V lost 6 bases and J lost 0 bases.

The CDR3 DNA follows: TGTGCCAGTAGTATAGATTGGTCGGGGGGCACGGCCTACAATGAGCAGTTCTTC. This sequence encodes CASSIDWSGGTAYNEQFF. The genes are TRBV19 and TRBJ2-1; D possibly corresponds to TRBD2 (7 bases). This CDR3 region has 18 residues. Trimming removed 0 bases at V and 2 bases at J, with 17 bases between. Per the germline V gene, CDR1 is LNHDA and CDR2 is SQIVND (reference sequence).

The table lists this clonotype with a few counts. J is TRBJ2-1 and V is TRBV11-1; D call uncertain. Germline V gene lookup returns CDR1 SGHAT and CDR2 FQDESV (reference sequence). V was cut by 7 bases and J by 0 bases, with 13 bases left in between. The CDR3 consists of 15 residues. The CDR3 here is CASTPWYGSYNEQFF. The DNA for the CDR3 is TGTGCCAGCACCCCCTGGTACGGCTCCTACAATGAGCAGTTCTTC.

This clonotype has a handful of counts. V is TRBV12-3 or TRBV12-4 and J is TRBJ2-7; the match to TRBD1 covers 7 bases. J was trimmed by 5 bases and V by 3 bases; bases with no gene match: 19. The CDR3 totals 18 residues. CDR3 sequence: CASSFHRTRDSSNHEQYF. The CDR3 DNA reads as TGTGCCAGCAGTTTTCATCGCACCCGGGACAGCTCGAACCACGAGCAGTACTTC.

This clonotype was counted between two and nine times. The chain combines TRBV15 with TRBJ2-7; maybe TRBD1 (6 bases). Trimming removed 3 bases from V and 2 bases from J, with 11 bases in between. CDR3 length: 14 residues. Germline loops: CDR1 LNHNV, CDR2 YYDKDF (reference sequence). As DNA, the CDR3 is TGTGCCACCAGCAGGGACAGCCTGGCCTACGAGCAGTACTTC. The encoded protein is CATSRDSLAYEQYF.

The V gene is TRBV20-1, the J gene TRBJ2-7; TRBD1 agrees at 7 bases. The V gene's germline CDR1 is DFQATT and CDR2 SNEGSKA (reference sequence). J lost 7 bases, V lost 3 bases, and 6 bases had no gene match. This CDR3 region has 12 residues. The CDR3 region is CSASMRGQEQYF. The CDR3 nucleotides read TGCAGTGCTAGTATGAGGGGGCAAGAGCAGTACTTC.

This clonotype showed up just a few times. The chain has TRBV12-3 or TRBV12-4 and TRBJ1-5; D might be TRBD1 (5 bases). V was clipped by 3 bases and J by 0 bases, with 6 bases between them. This CDR3 is built from 14 residues. The DNA for the CDR3 is TGTGCCAGCAGTTTGACAGATAGCAATCAGCCCCAGCATTTT. It codes for CASSLTDSNQPQHF.

This clonotype has a handful of counts. V usage is TRBV20-1 and J usage is TRBJ1-4, with 10 bases fitting TRBD1. This CDR3 region has 12 residues. CDR1 and CDR2 from the germline V gene are DFQATT and SNEGSKA (reference sequence). V shed 5 bases, J shed 11 bases, and the junction held 5 bases outside the gene matches. Written as DNA, the CDR3 is TGCAGTGCTCCGGACAGGGGGGGCAAACTGTTTTTT. Translating it yields CSAPDRGGKLFF.

The chain uses TRBV12-3 or TRBV12-4 and TRBJ2-1; D remains ambiguous. The CDR3 covers 13 residues. The V end was cut by 10 bases, the J end by 6 bases, with 16 bases between. Here the CDR3 DNA reads TGTGCCATCGCAAACGATCAAGGCAATGAGCAGTTCTTC. This encodes CAIANDQGNEQFF.

This clonotype came up a few times. The chain joins TRBV7-7 to TRBJ2-7; D ambiguous. The germline V gene encodes CDR1 SSHAT and CDR2 FNYEAQ (reference sequence). With 5 bases removed from V and 6 bases from J, the gap between germline ends came to 17 bases. The CDR3 has 14 residues. The CDR3 region is CASSPDQLSGEQYF. CDR3 DNA: TGTGCCAGCAGCCCGGACCAACTCTCGGGCGAGCAGTACTTC.

This clonotype was observed a handful of times. The gene calls are TRBV6-5 and TRBJ2-1; 8 nucleotides agree with TRBD2. CDR3 length: 17 residues. The germline CDR1 and CDR2 sequences are MNHEY and SVGAGI. V trimming: 4 bases; J trimming: 7 bases; junction bases outside the gene matches: 15. The chain's CDR3 is CASSFFPLGGGRNEQFF. CDR3 sequence (DNA): TGTGCCAGCAGTTTCTTCCCCTTAGGCGGGGGGAGAAATGAGCAGTTCTTC.

This chain connects TRBV24-1 to TRBJ2-1, with TRBD2 matching over 9 bases. Germline V lookup: CDR1 KGHDR, CDR2 SFDVKD. The CDR3 is made up of 18 amino acids. J lost 8 bases, V lost 3 bases, and 16 bases had no gene match. The CDR3 loop reads CATSDPSPGSGGRDEQFF. In DNA, the CDR3 is TGTGCCACCAGTGATCCTTCGCCGGGGAGCGGGGGGAGAGATGAGCAGTTCTTC.

The gene calls are TRBV5-1 and TRBJ2-7; D might be TRBD1 (5 bases). The CDR3 consists of 15 residues. Germline V gives CDR1 SGHRS, CDR2 YFSETQ. V was trimmed by 0 bases and J by 2 bases, leaving 12 bases between them. CDR3 amino acids: CASSLDGRRAYEQYF. Here the CDR3 DNA reads TGCGCCAGCAGCTTGGACGGTCGCAGGGCCTACGAGCAGTACTTC.

This clonotype was counted between two and nine times. For the CDR3, the DNA is TGTGCCAGCAGTTTCGGGGGAGGGAACTATGGCTACACCTTC. It yields the protein CASSFGGGNYGYTF. The chain carries TRBV12-3 or TRBV12-4 and TRBJ1-2, with D perhaps TRBD1 (5 bases). V was shortened by 3 bases and J by 2 bases, with 10 bases between the two germline ends. This CDR3 contains 14 residues.